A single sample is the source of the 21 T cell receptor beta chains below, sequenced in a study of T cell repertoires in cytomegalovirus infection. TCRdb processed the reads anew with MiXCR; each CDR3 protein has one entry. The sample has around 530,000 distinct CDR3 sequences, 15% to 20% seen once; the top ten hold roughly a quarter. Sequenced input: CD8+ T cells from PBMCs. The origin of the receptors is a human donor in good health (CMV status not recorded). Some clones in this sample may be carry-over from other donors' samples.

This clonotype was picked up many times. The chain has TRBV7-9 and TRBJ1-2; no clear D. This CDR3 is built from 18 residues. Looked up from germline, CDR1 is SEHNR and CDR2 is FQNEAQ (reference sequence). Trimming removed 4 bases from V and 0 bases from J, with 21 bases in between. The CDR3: CASSSPDLGDFTNYGYTF. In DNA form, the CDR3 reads TGTGCCAGCAGCTCCCCCGATTTGGGAGACTTTACTAACTATGGCTACACCTTC.

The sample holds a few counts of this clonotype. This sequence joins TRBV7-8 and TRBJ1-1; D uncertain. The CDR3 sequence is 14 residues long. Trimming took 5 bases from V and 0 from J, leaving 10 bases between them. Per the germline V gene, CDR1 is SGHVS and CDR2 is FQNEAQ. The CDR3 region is CASSHGGMNTEAFF. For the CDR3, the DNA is TGTGCCAGCAGCCACGGTGGGATGAACACTGAAGCTTTCTTT.

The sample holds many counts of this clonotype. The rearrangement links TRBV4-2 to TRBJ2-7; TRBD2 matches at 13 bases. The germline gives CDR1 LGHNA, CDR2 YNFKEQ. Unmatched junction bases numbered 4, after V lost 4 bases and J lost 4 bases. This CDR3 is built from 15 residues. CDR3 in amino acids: CASSPPGLAGYEQYF. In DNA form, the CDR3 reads TGTGCCAGCAGCCCACCGGGACTAGCGGGGTACGAGCAGTACTTC.

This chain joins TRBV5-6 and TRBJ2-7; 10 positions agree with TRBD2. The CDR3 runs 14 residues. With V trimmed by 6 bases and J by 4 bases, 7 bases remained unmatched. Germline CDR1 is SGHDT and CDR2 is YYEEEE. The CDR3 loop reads CASTSGLAAYEQYF. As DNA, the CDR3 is TGTGCCAGCACCTCAGGACTAGCGGCATACGAGCAGTACTTC.

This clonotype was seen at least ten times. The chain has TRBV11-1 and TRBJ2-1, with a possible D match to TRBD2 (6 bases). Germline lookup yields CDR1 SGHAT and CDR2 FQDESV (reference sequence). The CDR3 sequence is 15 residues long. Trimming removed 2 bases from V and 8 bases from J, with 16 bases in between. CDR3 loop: CASSLTSGLGHEQFF. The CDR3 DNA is TGTGCCAGCAGCTTAACCAGCGGGCTGGGCCATGAGCAGTTCTTC.

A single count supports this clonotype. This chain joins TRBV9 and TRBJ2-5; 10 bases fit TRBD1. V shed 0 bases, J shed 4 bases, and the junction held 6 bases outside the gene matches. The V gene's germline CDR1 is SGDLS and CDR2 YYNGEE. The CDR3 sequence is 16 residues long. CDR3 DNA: TGTGCCAGCAGCGTAGAGGGGGGACAGGGGAGAGAGACCCAGTACTTC. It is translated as CASSVEGGQGRETQYF.

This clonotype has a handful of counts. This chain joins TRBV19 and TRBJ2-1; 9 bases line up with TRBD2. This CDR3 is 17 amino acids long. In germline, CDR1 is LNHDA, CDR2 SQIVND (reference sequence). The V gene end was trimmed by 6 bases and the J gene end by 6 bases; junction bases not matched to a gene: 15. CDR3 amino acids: CASRLAGPTGYLNEQFF. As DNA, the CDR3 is TGTGCCAGTAGGCTAGCGGGACCGACAGGTTATCTCAATGAGCAGTTCTTC. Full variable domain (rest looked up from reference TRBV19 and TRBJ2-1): DGGITQSPKYLFRKEGQNVTLSCEQNLNHDAMYWYRQDPGQGLRLIYYSQIVNDFQKGDIAEGYSVSREKKESFPLTVTSAQKNPTAFYLCASRLAGPTGYLNEQFFGPGTRLTVL.

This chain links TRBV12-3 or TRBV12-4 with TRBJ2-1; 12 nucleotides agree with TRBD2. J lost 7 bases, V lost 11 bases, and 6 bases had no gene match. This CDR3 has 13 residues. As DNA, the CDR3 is TGTGCCGCTAGCGGGGGGGCAGGGAATGAGCAGTTCTTC. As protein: CAASGGAGNEQFF.

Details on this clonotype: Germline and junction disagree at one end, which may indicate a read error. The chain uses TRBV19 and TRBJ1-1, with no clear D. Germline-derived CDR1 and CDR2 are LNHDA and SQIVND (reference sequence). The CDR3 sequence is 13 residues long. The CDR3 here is CVSSILPNTEAFF. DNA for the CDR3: TGTGTCAGTAGTATTTTGCCGAACACTGAAGCTTTCTTT.

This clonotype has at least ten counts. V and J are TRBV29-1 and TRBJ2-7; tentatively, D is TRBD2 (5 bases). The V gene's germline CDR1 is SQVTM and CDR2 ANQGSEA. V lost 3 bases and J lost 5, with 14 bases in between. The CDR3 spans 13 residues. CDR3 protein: CSVEFGRRHEQYF. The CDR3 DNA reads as TGCAGCGTTGAGTTTGGCAGGAGGCACGAGCAGTACTTC.

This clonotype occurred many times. CDR3 in DNA: TGTGCCAGCACCCTTGGACTAGACTCCTACAATGAGCAGTTCTTC. Residues: CASTLGLDSYNEQFF. The rearrangement links TRBV27 to TRBJ2-1; 7 nucleotides align to TRBD2. There are 15 residues in the CDR3. The ends lost 7 bases at V and 0 bases at J; junction bases unmatched: 6. CDR1 is MNHEY, CDR2 SMNVEV, per germline (reference sequence).

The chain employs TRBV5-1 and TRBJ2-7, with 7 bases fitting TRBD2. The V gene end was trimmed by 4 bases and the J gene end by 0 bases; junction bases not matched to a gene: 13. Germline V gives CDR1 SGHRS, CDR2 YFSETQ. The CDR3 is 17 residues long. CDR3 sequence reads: CASSPRTLAEFSYEQYF. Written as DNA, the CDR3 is TGCGCCAGCAGCCCTCGTACCCTAGCGGAGTTCTCCTACGAGCAGTACTTC.

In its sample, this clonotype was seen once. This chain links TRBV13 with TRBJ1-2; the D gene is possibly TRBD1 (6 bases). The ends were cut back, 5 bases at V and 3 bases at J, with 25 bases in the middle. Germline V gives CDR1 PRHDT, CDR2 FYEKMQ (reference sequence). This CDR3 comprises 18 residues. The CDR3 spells CASSIRGDDRSSDYGYTF. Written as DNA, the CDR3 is TGTGCCAGCAGCATAAGGGGAGACGACAGGTCATCTGACTATGGCTACACCTTC.

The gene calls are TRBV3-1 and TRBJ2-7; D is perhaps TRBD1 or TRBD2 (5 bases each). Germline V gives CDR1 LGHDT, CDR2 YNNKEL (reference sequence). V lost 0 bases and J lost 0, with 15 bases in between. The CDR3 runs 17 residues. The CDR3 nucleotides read TGTGCCAGCAGCCAAGAAGGTCGGGGACGGATCTCCTACGAGCAGTACTTC. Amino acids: CASSQEGRGRISYEQYF.

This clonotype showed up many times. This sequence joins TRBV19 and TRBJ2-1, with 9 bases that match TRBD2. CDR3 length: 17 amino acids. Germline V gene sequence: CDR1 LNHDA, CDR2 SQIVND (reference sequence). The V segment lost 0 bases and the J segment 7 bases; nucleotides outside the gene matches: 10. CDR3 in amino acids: CASSIDGEGTSGNEQFF. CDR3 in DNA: TGTGCCAGTAGTATAGATGGCGAAGGTACTAGCGGGAATGAGCAGTTCTTC.

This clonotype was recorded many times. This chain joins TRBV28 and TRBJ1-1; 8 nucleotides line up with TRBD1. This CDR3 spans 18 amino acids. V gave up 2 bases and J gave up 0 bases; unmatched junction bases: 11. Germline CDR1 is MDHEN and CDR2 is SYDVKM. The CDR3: CASSLQIGQGGLNTEAFF. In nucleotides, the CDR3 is TGTGCCAGCAGTTTACAGATTGGACAGGGCGGATTGAACACTGAAGCTTTCTTT. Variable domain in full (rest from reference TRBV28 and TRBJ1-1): DVKVTQSSRYLVKRTGEKVFLECVQDMDHENMFWYRQDPGLGLRLIYFSYDVKMKEKGDIPEGYSVSREKKERFSLILESASTNQTSMYLCASSLQIGQGGLNTEAFFGQGTRLTVV.

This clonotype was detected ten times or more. This CDR3 reads CASSLSVAKNIQYF. In DNA form, the CDR3 reads TGTGCCAGCAGTTTAAGTGTAGCCAAAAACATTCAGTACTTC. This chain uses TRBV27 with TRBJ2-4; D remains unclear. The V end was cut by 2 bases, the J end by 0 bases, with 5 bases between. The CDR3 length is 14 residues. CDR1 is MNHEY, CDR2 SMNVEV, per germline (reference sequence).

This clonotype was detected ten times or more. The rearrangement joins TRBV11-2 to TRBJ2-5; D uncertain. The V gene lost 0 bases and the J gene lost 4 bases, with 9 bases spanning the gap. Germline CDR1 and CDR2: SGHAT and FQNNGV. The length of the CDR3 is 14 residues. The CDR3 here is CASSLDTKGETQYF. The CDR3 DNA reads TGTGCCAGCAGCTTAGATACGAAGGGAGAGACCCAGTACTTC.

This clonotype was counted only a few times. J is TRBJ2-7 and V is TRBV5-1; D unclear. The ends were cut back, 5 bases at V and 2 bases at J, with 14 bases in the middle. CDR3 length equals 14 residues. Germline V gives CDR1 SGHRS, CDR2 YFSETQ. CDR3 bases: TGCGCCAGCAGGGAAACTACCTTGACCTACGAGCAGTACTTC. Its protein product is CASRETTLTYEQYF.

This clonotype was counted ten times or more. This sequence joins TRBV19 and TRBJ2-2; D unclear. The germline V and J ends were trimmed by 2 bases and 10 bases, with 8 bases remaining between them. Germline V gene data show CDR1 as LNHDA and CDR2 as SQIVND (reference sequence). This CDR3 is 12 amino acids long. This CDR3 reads CASSIFSAELFF. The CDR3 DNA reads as TGTGCCAGTAGTATATTCTCGGCGGAGCTGTTTTTT.

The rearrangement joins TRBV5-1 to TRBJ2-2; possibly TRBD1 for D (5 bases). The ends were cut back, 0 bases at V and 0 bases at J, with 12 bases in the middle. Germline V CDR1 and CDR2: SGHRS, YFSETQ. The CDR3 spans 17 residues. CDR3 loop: CASSLETGDSNTGELFF. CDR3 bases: TGCGCCAGCAGCTTGGAAACAGGCGATTCGAACACCGGGGAGCTGTTTTTT. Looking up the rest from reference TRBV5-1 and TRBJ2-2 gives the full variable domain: KAGVTQTPRYLIKTRGQQVTLSCSPISGHRSVSWYQQTPGQGLQFLFEYFSETQRNKGNFPGRFSGRQFSNSRSEMNVSTLELGDSALYLCASSLETGDSNTGELFFGEGSRLTVL.